The clone carrying this T cell receptor (beta chain) was counted once. This entry comes from a study of blood T cell repertoires in COVID-19. Clones were read by immunoSEQ multiplex PCR, and TCRdb kept only the in-frame ones, dropping some. The repertoire consists of 45,000 to 55,000 clones, with about 83% occurring once and the leading ten covering 20% to 25%. This CDR3 region has 15 residues. Germline CDR1 SGHVS, CDR2 FNYEAQ. The V and J ends lost 1 base and 5 bases respectively, with 13 bases between them. The sample comprised peripheral blood. This clonotype originated in a woman at least 80 years old with acute or convalescent COVID-19. The chain joins TRBV7-6 to TRBJ2-3, with D possibly being TRBD2 (6 bases). CDR3 nucleotide sequence: TGTGCCAGCAGCTTAGGGGGGGTACTGGGAGATACGCAGTATTTT. It is translated as CASSLGGVLGDTQYF.